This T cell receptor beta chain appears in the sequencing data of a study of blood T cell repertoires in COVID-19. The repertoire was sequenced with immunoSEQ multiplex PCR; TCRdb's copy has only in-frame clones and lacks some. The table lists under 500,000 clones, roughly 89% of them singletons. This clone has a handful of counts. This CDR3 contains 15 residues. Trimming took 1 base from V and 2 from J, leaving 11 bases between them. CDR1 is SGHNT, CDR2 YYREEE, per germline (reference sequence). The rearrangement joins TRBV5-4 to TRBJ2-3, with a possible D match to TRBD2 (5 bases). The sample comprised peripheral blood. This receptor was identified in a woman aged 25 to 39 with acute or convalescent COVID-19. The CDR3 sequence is CASSLLGRHTDTQYF. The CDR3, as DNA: TGTGCCAGCAGCTTGTTAGGGAGACACACAGATACGCAGTATTTT.